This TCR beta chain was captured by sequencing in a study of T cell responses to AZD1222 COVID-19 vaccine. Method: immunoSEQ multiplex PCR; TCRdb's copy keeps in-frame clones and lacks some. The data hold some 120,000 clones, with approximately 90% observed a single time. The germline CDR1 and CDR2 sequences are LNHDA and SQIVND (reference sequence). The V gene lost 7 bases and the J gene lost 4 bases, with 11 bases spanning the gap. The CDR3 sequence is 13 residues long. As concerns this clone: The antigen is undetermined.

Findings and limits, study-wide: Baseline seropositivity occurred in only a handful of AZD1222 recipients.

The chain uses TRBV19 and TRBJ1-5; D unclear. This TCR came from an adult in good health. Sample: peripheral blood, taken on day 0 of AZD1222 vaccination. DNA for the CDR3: TGTGCCAGTATCGGGGATGGTAATCAGCCCCAGCATTTT. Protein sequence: CASIGDGNQPQHF. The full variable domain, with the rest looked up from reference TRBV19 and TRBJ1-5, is DGGITQSPKYLFRKEGQNVTLSCEQNLNHDAMYWYRQDPGQGLRLIYYSQIVNDFQKGDIAEGYSVSREKKESFPLTVTSAQKNPTAFYLCASIGDGNQPQHFGDGTRLSIL.